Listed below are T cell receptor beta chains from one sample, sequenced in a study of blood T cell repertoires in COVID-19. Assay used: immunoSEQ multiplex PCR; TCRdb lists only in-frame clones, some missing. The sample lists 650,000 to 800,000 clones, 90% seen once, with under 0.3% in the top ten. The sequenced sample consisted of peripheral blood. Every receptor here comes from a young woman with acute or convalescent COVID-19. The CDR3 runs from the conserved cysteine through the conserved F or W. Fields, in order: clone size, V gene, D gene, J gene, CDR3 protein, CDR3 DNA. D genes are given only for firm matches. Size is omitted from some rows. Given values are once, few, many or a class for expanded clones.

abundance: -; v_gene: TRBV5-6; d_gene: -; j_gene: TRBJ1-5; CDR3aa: CASSFRQGNQPQHF; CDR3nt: TGTGCCAGCAGCTTTCGGCAGGGGAACCAGCCCCAGCATTTT
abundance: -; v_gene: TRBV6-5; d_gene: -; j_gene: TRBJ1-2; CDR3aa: CATWGQGDYGYTF; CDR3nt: TGTGCCACCTGGGGGCAGGGTGACTATGGCTACACCTTC
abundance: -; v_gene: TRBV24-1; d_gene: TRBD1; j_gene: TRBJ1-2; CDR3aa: CATSGGQGRFDNYGYTF; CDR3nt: TGTGCCACCAGTGGTGGACAGGGGCGGTTTGATAACTATGGCTACACCTTC
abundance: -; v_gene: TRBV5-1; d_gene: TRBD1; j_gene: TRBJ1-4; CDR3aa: CASSPGETGRSEKLFF; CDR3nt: TGCGCCAGCAGCCCGGGGGAGACAGGGAGGTCTGAAAAACTGTTTTTT
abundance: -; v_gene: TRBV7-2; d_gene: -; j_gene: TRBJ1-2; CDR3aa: CASSLASTTPYTF; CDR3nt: TGTGCCAGCAGCCTGGCCAGTACGACACCCTACACCTTC
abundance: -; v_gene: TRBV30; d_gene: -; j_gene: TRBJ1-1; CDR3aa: CAWSVGGRITEAFF; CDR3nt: TGTGCCTGGAGTGTCGGGGGGCGGATCACTGAAGCTTTCTTT
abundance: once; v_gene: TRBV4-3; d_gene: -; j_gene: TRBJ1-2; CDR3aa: CASSPGNRDYGYTF; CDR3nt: TGCGCCAGCAGCCCGGGGAACAGGGACTATGGCTACACCTTC
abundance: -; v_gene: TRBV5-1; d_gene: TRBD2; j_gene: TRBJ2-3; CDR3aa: CASCERGVADTQYF; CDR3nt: TGCGCCAGCTGTGAGCGGGGGGTTGCAGATACGCAGTATTTT
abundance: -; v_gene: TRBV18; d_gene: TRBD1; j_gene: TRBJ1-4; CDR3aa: CASSPQTGVRATNEKLFF; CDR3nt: TGTGCCAGCTCTCCCCAGACAGGGGTTCGTGCAACTAATGAAAAACTGTTTTTT
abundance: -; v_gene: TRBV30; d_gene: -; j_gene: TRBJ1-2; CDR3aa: CAWSKPVARDGYTF; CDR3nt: TGTGCCTGGAGCAAGCCGGTTGCGCGGGATGGCTACACCTTC
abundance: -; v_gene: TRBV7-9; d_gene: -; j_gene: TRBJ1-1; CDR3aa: CASSLHGGDTEAFF; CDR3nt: TGTGCCAGCAGCCTCCACGGAGGTGACACTGAAGCTTTCTTT
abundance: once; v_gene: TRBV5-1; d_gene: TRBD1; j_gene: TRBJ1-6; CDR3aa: CASSLAGTARYSPLHF; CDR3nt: TGCGCCAGCAGCTTGGCTGGGACAGCACGATATTCACCCCTCCACTTT
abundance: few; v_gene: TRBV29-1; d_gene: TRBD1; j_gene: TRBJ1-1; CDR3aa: CSVVGDRANTEAFF; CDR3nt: TGCAGCGTTGTGGGGGACAGGGCGAACACTGAAGCTTTCTTT
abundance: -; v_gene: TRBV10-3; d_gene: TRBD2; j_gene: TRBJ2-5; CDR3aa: CAISESLLAGEEETQYF; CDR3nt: TGTGCCATCAGTGAGTCGTTACTAGCGGGGGAGGAAGAGACCCAGTACTTC
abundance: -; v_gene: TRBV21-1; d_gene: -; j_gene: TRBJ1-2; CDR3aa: CASSGNRDGYTF; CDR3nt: TGTGCCAGCAGCGGTAACAGGGACGGCTACACCTTC
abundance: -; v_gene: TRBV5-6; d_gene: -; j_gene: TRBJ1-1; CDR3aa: CASNLGAYTEAFF; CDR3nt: TGTGCCAGCAACCTGGGGGCGTACACTGAAGCTTTCTTT
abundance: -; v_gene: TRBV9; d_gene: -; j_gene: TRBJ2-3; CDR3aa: CASSVPGGPSGTDTQYF; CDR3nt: TGTGCCAGCAGCGTACCCGGGGGACCTTCGGGCACAGATACGCAGTATTTT
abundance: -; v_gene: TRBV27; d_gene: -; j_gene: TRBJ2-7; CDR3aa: CASSFLGVGSYEQYF; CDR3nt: TGTGCCAGCAGTTTTCTTGGGGTAGGGAGCTACGAGCAGTACTTC
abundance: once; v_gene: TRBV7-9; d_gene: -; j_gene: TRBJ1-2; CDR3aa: CASSSAGNRNGYTF; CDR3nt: TGTGCCAGCAGCTCCGCGGGCAATCGGAATGGCTACACCTTC
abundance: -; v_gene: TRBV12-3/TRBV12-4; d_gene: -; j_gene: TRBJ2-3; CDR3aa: CASSFSSGDTQYF; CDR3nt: TGTGCCAGCAGTTTCTCTTCCGGAGATACGCAGTATTTT
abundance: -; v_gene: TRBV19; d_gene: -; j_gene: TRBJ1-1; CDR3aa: CASSIRGLSMNTEAFF; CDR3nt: TGTGCCAGTAGTATTCGGGGTCTCTCCATGAACACTGAAGCTTTCTTT
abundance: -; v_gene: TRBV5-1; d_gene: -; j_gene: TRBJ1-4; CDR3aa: CASSLGGGDEKLFF; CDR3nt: TGCGCCAGCAGCTTGGGAGGGGGAGATGAAAAACTGTTTTTT
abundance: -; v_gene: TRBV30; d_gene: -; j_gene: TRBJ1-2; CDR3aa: CAYSRTGGYTF; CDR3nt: TGTGCCTATAGTAGGACGGGGGGCTACACCTTC
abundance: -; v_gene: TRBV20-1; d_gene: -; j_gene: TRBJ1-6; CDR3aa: CSASHLEAYSNNSPLHF; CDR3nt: TGCAGTGCTAGTCATCTTGAGGCGTACTCTAATAATTCACCCCTCCACTTT
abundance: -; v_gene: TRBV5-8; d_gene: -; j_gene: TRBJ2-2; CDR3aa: CASSVGHGELFF; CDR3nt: TGTGCCAGCAGCGTGGGACACGGGGAGCTGTTTTTT
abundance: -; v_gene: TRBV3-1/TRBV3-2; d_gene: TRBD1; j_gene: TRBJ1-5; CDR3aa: CASNPPAGGQGPYSNQPQHF; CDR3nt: TGTGCCAGCAACCCTCCTGCAGGAGGACAGGGACCTTATAGCAATCAGCCCCAGCATTTT
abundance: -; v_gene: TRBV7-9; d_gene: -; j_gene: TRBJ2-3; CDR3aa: CASGPQVITDTQYF; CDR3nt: TGTGCCAGCGGCCCACAGGTGATCACAGATACGCAGTATTTT
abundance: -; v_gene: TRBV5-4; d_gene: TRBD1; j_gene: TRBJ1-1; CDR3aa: CASSSRTGTNTEAFF; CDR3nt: TGTGCCAGCAGCTCCCGGACAGGGACGAACACTGAAGCTTTCTTT